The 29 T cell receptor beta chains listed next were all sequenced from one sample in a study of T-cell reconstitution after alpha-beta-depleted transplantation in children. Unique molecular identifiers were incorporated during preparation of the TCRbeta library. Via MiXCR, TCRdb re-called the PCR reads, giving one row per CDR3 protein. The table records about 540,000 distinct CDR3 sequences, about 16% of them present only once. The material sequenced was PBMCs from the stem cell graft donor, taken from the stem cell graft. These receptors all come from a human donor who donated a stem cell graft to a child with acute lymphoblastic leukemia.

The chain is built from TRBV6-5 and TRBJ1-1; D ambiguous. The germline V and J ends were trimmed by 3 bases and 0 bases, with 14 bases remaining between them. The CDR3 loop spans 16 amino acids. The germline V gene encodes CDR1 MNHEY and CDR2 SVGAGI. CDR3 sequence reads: CASSYSSPRLNTEAFF. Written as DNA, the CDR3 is TGTGCCAGCAGTTATTCGAGTCCCCGTCTGAACACTGAAGCTTTCTTT.

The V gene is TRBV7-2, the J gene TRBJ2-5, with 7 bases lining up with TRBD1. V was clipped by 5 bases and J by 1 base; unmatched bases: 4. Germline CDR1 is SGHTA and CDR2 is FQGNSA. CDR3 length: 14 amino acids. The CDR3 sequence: CASSPNRGQETQYF. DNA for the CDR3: TGTGCCAGCAGCCCCAACAGGGGCCAAGAGACCCAGTACTTC.

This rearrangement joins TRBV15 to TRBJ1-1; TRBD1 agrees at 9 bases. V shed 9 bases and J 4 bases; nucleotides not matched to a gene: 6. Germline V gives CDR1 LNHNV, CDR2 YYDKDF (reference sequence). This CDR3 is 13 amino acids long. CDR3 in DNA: TGTGCCACTTCGGAGACAGGGGGCACTGAAGCTTTCTTT. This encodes CATSETGGTEAFF.

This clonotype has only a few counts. In DNA form, the CDR3 reads TGTGCCAGCAGCGTAGTGTGGCGGGAGGGCCTAGATACGCAGTATTTT. Its translation: CASSVVWREGLDTQYF. V and J are TRBV9 and TRBJ2-3; 9 nucleotides agree with TRBD2. Germline CDR1 SGDLS, CDR2 YYNGEE. There are 16 residues in the CDR3. J was trimmed by 5 bases and V by 0 bases; bases with no gene match: 7.

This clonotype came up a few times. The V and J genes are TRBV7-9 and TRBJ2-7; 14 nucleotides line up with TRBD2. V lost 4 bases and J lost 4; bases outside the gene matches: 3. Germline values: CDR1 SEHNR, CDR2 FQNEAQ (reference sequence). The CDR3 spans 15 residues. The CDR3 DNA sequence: TGTGCCAGCAGCTGGGGACTAGCGGGAGCTTACGAGCAGTACTTC. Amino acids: CASSWGLAGAYEQYF.

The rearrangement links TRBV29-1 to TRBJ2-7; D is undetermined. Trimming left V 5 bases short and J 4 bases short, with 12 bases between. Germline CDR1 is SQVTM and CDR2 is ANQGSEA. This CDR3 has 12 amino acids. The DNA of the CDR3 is TGCAGCGTTAGGACCTCTTGGTACGAGCAGTACTTC. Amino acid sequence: CSVRTSWYEQYF.

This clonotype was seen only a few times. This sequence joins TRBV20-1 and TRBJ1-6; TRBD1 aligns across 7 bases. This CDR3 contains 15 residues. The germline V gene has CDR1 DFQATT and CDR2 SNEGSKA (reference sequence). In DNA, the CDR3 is TGCACCGCTAGTGGTCACAGGGGTGGTAATTCACCCCTCCACTTT. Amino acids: CTASGHRGGNSPLHF.

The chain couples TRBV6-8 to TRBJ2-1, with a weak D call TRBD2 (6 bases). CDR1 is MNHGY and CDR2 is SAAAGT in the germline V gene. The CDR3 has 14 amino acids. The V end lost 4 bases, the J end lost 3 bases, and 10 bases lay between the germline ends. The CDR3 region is CASSSRLDYNEQFF. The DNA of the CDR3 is TGTGCCAGCAGTTCACGACTAGACTACAATGAGCAGTTCTTC.

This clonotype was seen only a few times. The CDR3 region has the DNA TGCAGTGCTAGAGATCCCCGCTACAATCAGCCCCAGCATTTT. Amino acid sequence: CSARDPRYNQPQHF. The V gene is TRBV20-1, the J gene TRBJ1-5; D not resolved. CDR3 length: 14 residues. Germline CDR1 reads DFQATT; CDR2 reads SNEGSKA (reference sequence). V was pared by 0 bases and J by 3 bases, with 9 bases between.

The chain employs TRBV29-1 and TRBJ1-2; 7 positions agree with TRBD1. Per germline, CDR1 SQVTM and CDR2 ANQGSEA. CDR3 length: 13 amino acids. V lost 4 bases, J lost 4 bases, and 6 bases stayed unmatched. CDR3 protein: CSVAPGQFYGYTF. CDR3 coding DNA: TGCAGCGTTGCTCCGGGACAGTTCTATGGCTACACCTTC.

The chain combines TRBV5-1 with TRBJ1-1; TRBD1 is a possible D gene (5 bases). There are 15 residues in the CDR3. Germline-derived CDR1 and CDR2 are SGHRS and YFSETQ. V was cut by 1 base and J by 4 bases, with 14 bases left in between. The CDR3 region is CASSLSPGTSTEAFF. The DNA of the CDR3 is TGCGCCAGCAGCTTGTCGCCAGGGACGAGCACTGAAGCTTTCTTT.

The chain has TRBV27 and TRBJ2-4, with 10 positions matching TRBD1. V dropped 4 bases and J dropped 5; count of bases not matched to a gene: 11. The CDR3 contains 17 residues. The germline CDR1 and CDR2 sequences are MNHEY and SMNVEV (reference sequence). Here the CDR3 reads CASSSLRLGTGENIQYF. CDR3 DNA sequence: TGTGCCAGCAGTTCTTTACGACTTGGGACAGGGGAAAACATTCAGTACTTC.

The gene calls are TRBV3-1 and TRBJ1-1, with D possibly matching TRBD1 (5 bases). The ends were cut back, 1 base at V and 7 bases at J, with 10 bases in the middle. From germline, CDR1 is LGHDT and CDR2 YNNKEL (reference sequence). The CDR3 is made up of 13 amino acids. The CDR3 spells CASSQVRRGEAFF. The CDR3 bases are TGTGCCAGCAGCCAAGTACGTAGGGGTGAAGCTTTCTTT. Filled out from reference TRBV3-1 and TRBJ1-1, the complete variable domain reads DTAVSQTPKYLVTQMGNDKSIKCEQNLGHDTMYWYKQDSKKFLKIMFSYNNKELIINETVPNRFSPKSPDKAHLNLHINSLELGDSAVYFCASSQVRRGEAFFGQGTRLTVV.

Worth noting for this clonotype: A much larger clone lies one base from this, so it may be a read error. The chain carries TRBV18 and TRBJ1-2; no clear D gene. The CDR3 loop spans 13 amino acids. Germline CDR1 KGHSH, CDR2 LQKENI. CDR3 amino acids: CASSPPWWGGDTF. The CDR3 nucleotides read TGTGCCAGCTCACCACCGTGGTGGGGTGGCGACACCTTC.

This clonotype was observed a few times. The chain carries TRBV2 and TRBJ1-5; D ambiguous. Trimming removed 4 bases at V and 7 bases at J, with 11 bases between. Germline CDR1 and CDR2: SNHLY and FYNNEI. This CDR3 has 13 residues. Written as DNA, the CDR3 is TGTGCCAGCAGTGGACCCCAGGACCAGCCCCAGCATTTT. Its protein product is CASSGPQDQPQHF.

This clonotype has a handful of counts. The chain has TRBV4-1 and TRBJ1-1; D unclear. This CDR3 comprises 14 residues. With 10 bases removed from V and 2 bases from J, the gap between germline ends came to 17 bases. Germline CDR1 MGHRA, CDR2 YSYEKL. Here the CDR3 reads CATGPSWDNTEAFF. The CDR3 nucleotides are TGCGCCACCGGCCCCTCCTGGGATAACACTGAAGCTTTCTTT.

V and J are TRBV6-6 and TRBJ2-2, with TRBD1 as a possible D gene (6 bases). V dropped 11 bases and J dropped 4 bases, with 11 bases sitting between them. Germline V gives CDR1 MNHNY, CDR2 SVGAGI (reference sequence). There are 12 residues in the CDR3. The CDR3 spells CAAEGGTGELFF. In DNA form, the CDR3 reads TGTGCCGCCGAAGGGGGCACCGGGGAGCTGTTTTTT.

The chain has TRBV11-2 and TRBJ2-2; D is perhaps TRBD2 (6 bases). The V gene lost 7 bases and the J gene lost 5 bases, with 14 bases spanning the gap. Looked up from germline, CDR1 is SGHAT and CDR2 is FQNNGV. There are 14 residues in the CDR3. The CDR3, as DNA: TGTGCCAGCAACCGGTTTGGGGGGACCGGGGAGCTGTTTTTT. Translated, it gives CASNRFGGTGELFF.

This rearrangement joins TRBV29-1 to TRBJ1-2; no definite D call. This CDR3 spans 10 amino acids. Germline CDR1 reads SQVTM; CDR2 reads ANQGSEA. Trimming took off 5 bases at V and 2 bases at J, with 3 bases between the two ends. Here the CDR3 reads CSVNNYGYTF. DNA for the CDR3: TGCAGCGTTAACAACTATGGCTACACCTTC.

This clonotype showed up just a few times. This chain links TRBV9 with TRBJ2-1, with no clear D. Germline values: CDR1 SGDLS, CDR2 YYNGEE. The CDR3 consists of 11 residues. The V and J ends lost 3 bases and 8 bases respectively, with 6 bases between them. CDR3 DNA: TGTGCCAGCAGCGCTACCGATGAGCAGTTCTTC. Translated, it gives CASSATDEQFF.

DNA for the CDR3: TGTGCCAGCAGCAACGCGGGACTAGCGACCAATGAGCAGTTCTTC. Its translation: CASSNAGLATNEQFF. The rearrangement links TRBV11-2 to TRBJ2-1; TRBD2 agrees at 10 bases. Trimming at V came to 5 bases and at J to 6 bases, leaving 7 bases not matched to a gene. CDR3 size: 15 residues. Germline V gene sequence: CDR1 SGHAT, CDR2 FQNNGV.

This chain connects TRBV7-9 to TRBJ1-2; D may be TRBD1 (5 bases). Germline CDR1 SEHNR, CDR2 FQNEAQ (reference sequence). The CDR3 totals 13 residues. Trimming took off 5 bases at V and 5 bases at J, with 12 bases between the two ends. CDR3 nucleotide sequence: TGTGCCAGCAGCCAAGGGGATGTTTATGGCTACACCTTC. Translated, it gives CASSQGDVYGYTF.

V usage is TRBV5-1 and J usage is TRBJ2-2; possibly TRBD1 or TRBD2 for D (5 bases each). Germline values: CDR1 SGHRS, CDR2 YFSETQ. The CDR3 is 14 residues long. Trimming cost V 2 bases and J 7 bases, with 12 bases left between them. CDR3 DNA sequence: TGCGCCAGCAGCTTACGCAGGGAGCTCGGGGAGCTGTTTTTT. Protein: CASSLRRELGELFF.

CDR3 sequence reads: CSARGPGNYEQYF. The CDR3 DNA sequence: TGCAGTGCTAGAGGGCCGGGGAATTACGAGCAGTACTTC. The chain joins TRBV20-1 to TRBJ2-7; a possible D gene is TRBD2 (5 bases). The CDR3 sequence is 13 residues long. V lost 1 base and J lost 4, with 11 bases in between. Germline CDR1 and CDR2: DFQATT and SNEGSKA (reference sequence).

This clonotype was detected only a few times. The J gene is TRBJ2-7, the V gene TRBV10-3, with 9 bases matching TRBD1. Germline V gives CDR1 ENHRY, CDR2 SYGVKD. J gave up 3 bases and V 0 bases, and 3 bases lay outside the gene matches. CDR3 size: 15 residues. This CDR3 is CAISESGTGIYEQYF. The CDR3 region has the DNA TGTGCCATCAGTGAGTCGGGGACAGGGATCTACGAGCAGTACTTC.

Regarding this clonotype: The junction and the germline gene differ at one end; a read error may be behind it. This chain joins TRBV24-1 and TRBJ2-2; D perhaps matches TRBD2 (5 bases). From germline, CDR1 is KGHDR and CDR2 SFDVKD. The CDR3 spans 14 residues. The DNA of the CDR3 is TGTGCCACCAGTGATTACTTGTTTGCCGGGGAGATGTTTTTT. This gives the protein CATSDYLFAGEMFF.

CDR3 sequence reads: CATSRDFGRFETQYF. The CDR3 DNA reads as TGTGCCACCAGCAGAGATTTTGGCAGGTTTGAGACCCAGTACTTC. The chain employs TRBV15 and TRBJ2-5; no clear D gene. Germline V lookup: CDR1 LNHNV, CDR2 YYDKDF (reference sequence). The CDR3 is 15 residues long. The V gene lost 0 bases and the J gene lost 5 bases, with 13 bases spanning the gap.

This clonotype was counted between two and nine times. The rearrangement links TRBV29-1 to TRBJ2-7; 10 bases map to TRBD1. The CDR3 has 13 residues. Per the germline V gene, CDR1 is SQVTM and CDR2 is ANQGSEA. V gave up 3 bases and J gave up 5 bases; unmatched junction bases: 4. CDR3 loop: CSVDDRGLNEQYF. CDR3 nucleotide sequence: TGCAGCGTTGACGACAGGGGGCTCAACGAGCAGTACTTC.

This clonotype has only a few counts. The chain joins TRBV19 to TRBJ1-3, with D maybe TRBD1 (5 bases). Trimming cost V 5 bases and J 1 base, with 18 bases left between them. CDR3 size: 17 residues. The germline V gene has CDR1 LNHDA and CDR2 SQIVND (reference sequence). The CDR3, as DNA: TGTGCCAGTAGTTCCGGGACGGGCTCAACGTCTGGAAACACCATATATTTT. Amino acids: CASSSGTGSTSGNTIYF.